A single sample gave rise to the 16 T cell receptor beta chains below, sequenced in a study of Graves' ophthalmopathy and Graves' hyperthyroidism. The study amplified TCR beta CDR3 regions using RNA transcripts. First-round RT-PCR with HTBI primers preceded a second-round multiplex PCR. TCRdb re-analysed the multiplex PCR reads in MiXCR, keeping a single row per CDR3 protein. The data contain roughly 420,000 distinct CDR3 sequences, 20% to 25% of them seen just once; the ten biggest clones take up 2.5% to 3.5%. The sample consisted of peripheral blood. These receptor sequences come from a young woman with stable Graves' hyperthyroidism.

This clonotype was seen at least ten times. The rearrangement links TRBV12-3 or TRBV12-4 to TRBJ2-7; 8 nucleotides line up with TRBD1. V lost 4 bases and J lost 9; bases outside the gene matches: 11. The length of the CDR3 is 14 residues. CDR3 region: CASSSDRASKGQYF. The CDR3 nucleotides are TGTGCCAGCAGTTCGGACAGGGCCTCTAAGGGGCAGTACTTC.

The rearrangement links TRBV6-1 to TRBJ1-5; D unresolved. Per the germline V gene, CDR1 is MNHNS and CDR2 is SASEGT. The CDR3 has 14 residues. V lost 4 bases, J lost 1 base, and 8 bases lay in between. Here the CDR3 reads CASSAVTSNQPQHF. CDR3 bases: TGTGCCAGCAGTGCAGTGACAAGCAATCAGCCCCAGCATTTT.

J is TRBJ2-7 and V is TRBV19; 9 bases are a match to TRBD2. The germline V gene encodes CDR1 LNHDA and CDR2 SQIVND (reference sequence). The CDR3 consists of 15 residues. Trimming took 5 bases from V and 2 from J; bases not matched to a gene: 7. CDR3 sequence: CASSPGLAKAYEQYF. The CDR3 nucleotides read TGTGCCAGTAGTCCCGGACTAGCGAAAGCCTACGAGCAGTACTTC.

This clonotype was seen ten or more times. This chain's CDR3 is CSANRDRSSPLHF. For the CDR3, the DNA is TGCAGTGCTAACCGGGACAGAAGTTCACCCCTCCACTTT. V gene TRBV20-1 combines with J gene TRBJ1-6; TRBD1 agrees at 7 bases. The CDR3 is 13 residues long. The junction had 6 bases not matched to a gene; V was cut back by 4 bases and J by 9 bases. Germline-derived CDR1 and CDR2 are DFQATT and SNEGSKA (reference sequence).

The sample holds many counts of this clonotype. The chain uses TRBV25-1 and TRBJ2-5; 10 nucleotides agree with TRBD2. Trimming removed 5 bases from V and 5 bases from J; junction bases left unmatched: 5. Germline V gives CDR1 MGHDK, CDR2 SYGVNS. CDR3 length: 14 residues. As DNA, the CDR3 is TGTGCCAGCAGTCGGGGACTAGCGACCGAGACCCAGTACTTC. Protein sequence: CASSRGLATETQYF.

V gene TRBV6-2 or TRBV6-3 combines with J gene TRBJ2-2; D is possibly TRBD2 (7 bases). The V gene's germline CDR1 is MNHEY and CDR2 SVGEGT. V gave up 6 bases and J gave up 11 bases, with 13 bases separating them. CDR3 size: 12 residues. Written as DNA, the CDR3 is TGTGCCAGCAGACGTCCGGGGGGCGAGCTGTTTTTT. Residues: CASRRPGGELFF.

V is TRBV6-4 and J is TRBJ2-6; TRBD1 matches at 9 bases. The CDR3 has 19 residues. Germline values: CDR1 MRHNA, CDR2 SNTAGT. The J segment lost 2 bases and the V segment lost 6 bases, leaving 14 bases of the junction unmatched. CDR3 in DNA: TGTGCCAGCAGCCAGAACCGGGACAGGGATATTCCTGGGGCCAACGTCCTGACTTTC. This sequence encodes CASSQNRDRDIPGANVLTF.

This clonotype was recorded at least ten times. The genes are TRBV20-1 and TRBJ1-1; the D is unclear. V lost 7 bases and J lost 10, with 7 bases in between. Germline values: CDR1 DFQATT, CDR2 SNEGSKA (reference sequence). The CDR3 loop spans 8 amino acids. The CDR3 region has the DNA TGCAGTGTAGCTCCAGCTTTCTTT. It translates to CSVAPAFF.

In its sample, this clonotype was seen many times. The chain uses TRBV13 and TRBJ2-7, with D uncertain. Germline CDR1 and CDR2: PRHDT and FYEKMQ (reference sequence). The CDR3 has 14 amino acids. Deletions cut 0 bases from V and 3 bases from J, with 9 bases between. The CDR3 sequence is CASSLGVGHYEQYF. CDR3 coding DNA: TGTGCCAGCAGCTTAGGAGTAGGCCACTACGAGCAGTACTTC.

Note on this clonotype: Sequence at one end of the junction differs from germline and may be a read error. The V call is TRBV5-1, the J call TRBJ1-2; D gene uncertain. CDR3 length: 13 amino acids. Germline loops: CDR1 SGHRS, CDR2 YFSETQ. CDR3 amino acids: CVSSLRSNYGYTF. In nucleotides, the CDR3 is TGCGTCAGCAGCTTGAGGTCAAACTATGGCTACACCTTC.

As to this clonotype: A much larger clone is a single base away; this may be a read error. The CDR3 carries no conserved terminal phenylalanine or tryptophan, so it likely arises from a read error. The rearrangement uses TRBV27 and TRBJ2-2, with D hard to call. This CDR3 comprises 13 residues. V lost 3 bases and J lost 0, with 2 bases in between. Germline loops: CDR1 MNHEY, CDR2 SMNVEV (reference sequence). CDR3 bases: TGTGCCAGCAGTTTCCCGAACACCGGGGAGCTGTTTTTG. It translates to CASSFPNTGELFL.

V and J are TRBV24-1 and TRBJ2-5; D might be TRBD1 (6 bases). Germline V gene sequence: CDR1 KGHDR, CDR2 SFDVKD. V gave up 4 bases and J gave up 5 bases, with 13 bases separating them. This CDR3 has 14 amino acids. Here the CDR3 DNA reads TGTGCCACCAGTGACCATTACAGGGTTGAGACCCAGTACTTC. Translated, it gives CATSDHYRVETQYF.

The sample holds a few counts of this clonotype. The chain uses TRBV18 and TRBJ2-5; unclear D gene. Trimming took 2 bases from V and 3 from J, leaving 7 bases between them. The CDR3 is made up of 13 amino acids. CDR1 is KGHSH and CDR2 is LQKENI in the germline V gene. CDR3: CASSPNAEETQYF. In DNA form, the CDR3 reads TGTGCCAGCTCACCAAACGCCGAAGAGACCCAGTACTTC.

This clonotype was seen ten or more times. The chain uses TRBV7-2 and TRBJ2-7, with a weak D call TRBD1 (6 bases). V lost 1 base, J lost 0 bases, and 10 bases lay in between. The CDR3 extends over 15 amino acids. Germline values: CDR1 SGHTA, CDR2 FQGNSA. CDR3 sequence: CASSLVGTTSYEQYF. CDR3 DNA sequence: TGTGCCAGCAGCTTAGTGGGGACAACCTCCTACGAGCAGTACTTC.

This clonotype was recorded only once. This sequence joins TRBV12-5 and TRBJ2-7, with TRBD2 as a possible D gene (10 bases). This CDR3 comprises 21 residues. From germline, CDR1 is LGHNT and CDR2 FRNRAP. V lost 5 bases and J 4 bases, leaving 36 bases between the germline ends. The CDR3 region has the DNA TGTGCTAGTGGTCCAATTACAGGGGGCTCTAGCGGGAGCCCGGCCTTTTACGAGCAGTACTTC. Translation: CASGPITGGSSGSPAFYEQYF.

There are many counts of this clonotype. J is TRBJ1-5 and V is TRBV3-1, with 7 nucleotides matching TRBD1. The CDR3 is 14 amino acids. Trimming at V came to 4 bases and at J to 6 bases, leaving 6 bases not matched to a gene. Germline V gene data show CDR1 as LGHDT and CDR2 as YNNKEL (reference sequence). The CDR3 nucleotides read TGTGCCAGCAGCCCCGCTCGGGACAGTCAGCCCCAGCATTTT. Protein product: CASSPARDSQPQHF.